Listed below are T cell receptor beta chains from one sample, sequenced in a study of T cell repertoires in cytomegalovirus infection. These receptors lack a known antigen. TCRdb re-called the reads through MiXCR, storing one row per CDR3 protein. The profile covers roughly 200,000 distinct CDR3 sequences, with around 35% appearing a single time and around 64% taken by the ten largest. The source was CD8+ T cells from cultured PBMCs, collected from culture after CMV antigen stimulation. The receptors shown here come from a human donor in good health (CMV status not recorded). Some clones in this sample may be carry-over from other donors' samples. Both conserved end residues are part of each CDR3. Each record gives: V gene, clone size, J gene, CDR3 protein. Clone sizes are given selectively: once, few, many, or a class where the clone is expanded.

TRBV19	few	TRBJ2-3	CASSVRASTDTQYF
TRBV7-6	.	TRBJ2-7	CASSSYEGALRATYF
TRBV27	.	TRBJ2-5	CASSPTTGLAVRETQYF
TRBV20-1	.	TRBJ2-7	CSATGRKKYEQYF
TRBV7-4	few	TRBJ1-1	CAISPPSGTVFVNTEAFF
TRBV13	.	TRBJ1-1	CASSSQGSTEAFF
TRBV29-1	few	TRBJ2-1	CSVEGAGLSYNEQFF
TRBV4-1	.	TRBJ1-1	CASSQDIGPIGGTEAFF
TRBV5-4	.	TRBJ1-1	CASSWTGEMNTEAFF
TRBV19	.	TRBJ2-1	CASMSRKDERNEQFF
TRBV12-3/TRBV12-4	few	TRBJ2-1	CASSPHPWGSYNEQFF
TRBV10-3	.	TRBJ2-1	CAISELTGQGDFF
TRBV7-9	few	TRBJ2-1	CASSLDPGGRADNEQFF
TRBV7-9	few	TRBJ1-1	CASWRASMGDTEAFF
TRBV6-1	.	TRBJ1-2	CASSEQSTGDGYTF
TRBV27	many	TRBJ2-2	CASSFRDSGGTGELFF
TRBV7-9	.	TRBJ2-1	CASYSGLYNEQFF
TRBV7-2	.	TRBJ2-7	CASSLRQEAYEQYF
TRBV11-2	.	TRBJ2-7	CASSLGTGITYEQYF
TRBV27	few	TRBJ2-5	CASTSYWGTETQYF
TRBV29-1	.	TRBJ2-1	CSVVPGPAQFF
TRBV19	.	TRBJ2-1	CASSIDKDRALEQFF
TRBV7-3	.	TRBJ2-1	CASSLTTNNEQFF
TRBV4-1	.	TRBJ1-4	CASSHFTQPLREKLFF
TRBV7-6	.	TRBJ2-7	CASSPGGAVTYEQYF
TRBV19	.	TRBJ2-6	CASSPGYSGANVLTF
TRBV27	.	TRBJ2-1	CASSASGGLYNEQFF
TRBV11-3	.	TRBJ2-1	CASAKRVGNNEQFF
TRBV12-3/TRBV12-4	.	TRBJ1-2	CASSLYRLGQGNYGYTF
TRBV11-2	.	TRBJ2-7	CASSFGTSNYEQYF
TRBV27	many	TRBJ1-2	CASSSGGKNGYTF
TRBV12-3/TRBV12-4	.	TRBJ2-2	CASGKGTSTGELFF
TRBV7-3	many	TRBJ2-3	CASRSGTYSTDTQYF
TRBV7-9	many	TRBJ2-1	CASSFFRASSYNEQFF
TRBV7-8	few	TRBJ1-1	CASRSTGQSNTEAFF
TRBV12-3/TRBV12-4	.	TRBJ2-1	CASSLASGRSFF
TRBV5-1	.	TRBJ2-5	CASSLSSDRAQDTPYF
TRBV28	.	TRBJ2-7	CASSSPLAARYEQYF
TRBV19	.	TRBJ2-6	CASSGTGPPDSGANVLTF
TRBV24-1	.	TRBJ2-1	CATSDLRTSGRDGEQFF
TRBV29-1	.	TRBJ2-1	CSVVSGRDNNEQFF
TRBV10-3	.	TRBJ2-5	CATGAGQETQYF
TRBV7-6	many	TRBJ2-1	CASSSRGGNNEQFF
TRBV2	.	TRBJ1-4	CASSAGRANEKLFF
TRBV5-6	few	TRBJ2-1	CASSSEIRGQGVGEQFF
TRBV10-3	.	TRBJ1-3	CAISEDRAGNTIYF
TRBV15	.	TRBJ2-6	CATSRSPGTPKLPSGANVLTF
TRBV28	.	TRBJ1-5	CASRPAGTGNQPQHF
TRBV19	few	TRBJ1-1	CASSIGPEAFF
TRBV7-8	.	TRBJ2-2	CASSQMGKHTGELFF
TRBV7-3	few	TRBJ2-1	CASSPSAVGGGAFVQFF
TRBV7-9	.	TRBJ2-7	CASSPPIIYEQYF
TRBV7-9	few	TRBJ2-1	CASKLAGEGEQFF
TRBV11-2	few	TRBJ2-1	CASSSRVRGGYTYNEQFF
TRBV7-8	many	TRBJ1-5	CASSLFFRGGSDQPQHF